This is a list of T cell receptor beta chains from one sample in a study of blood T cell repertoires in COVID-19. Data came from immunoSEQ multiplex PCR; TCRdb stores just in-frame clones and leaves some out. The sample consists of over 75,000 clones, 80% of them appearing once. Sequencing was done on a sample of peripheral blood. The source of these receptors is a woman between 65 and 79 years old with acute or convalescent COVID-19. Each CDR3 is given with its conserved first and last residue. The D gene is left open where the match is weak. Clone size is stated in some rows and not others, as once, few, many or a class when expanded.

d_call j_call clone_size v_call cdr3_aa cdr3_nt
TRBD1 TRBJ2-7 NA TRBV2 CASRDRGHEQYF TGTGCCAGCAGGGACAGGGGACACGAGCAGTACTTC
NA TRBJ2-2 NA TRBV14 CASSQTGITGELFF TGTGCCAGCAGCCAAACAGGGATCACCGGGGAGCTGTTTTTT
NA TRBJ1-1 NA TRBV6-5 CASSSSSLGNTEAFF TGTGCCAGCAGTTCCTCTAGTCTTGGGAACACTGAAGCTTTCTTT
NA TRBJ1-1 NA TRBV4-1 CASSNTRVRNTEAFF TGCGCCAGCAGCAATACCAGGGTTAGGAACACTGAAGCTTTCTTT
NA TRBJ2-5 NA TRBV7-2 CASSRQGQTQYF TGTGCCAGCAGCCGCCAGGGTCAGACCCAGTACTTC
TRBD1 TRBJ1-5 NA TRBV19 CAVQGANSNQPQHF TGTGCCGTACAGGGGGCGAATAGCAATCAGCCCCAGCATTTT
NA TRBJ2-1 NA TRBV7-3 CASSPKRAAFHNEQFF TGTGCCAGCAGCCCTAAGCGAGCGGCTTTTCACAATGAGCAGTTCTTC
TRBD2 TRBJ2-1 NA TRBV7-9 CASSLAGGDNEQFF TGTGCCTCTTCCTTGGCGGGAGGGGACAATGAGCAGTTCTTC
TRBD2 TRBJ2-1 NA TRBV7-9 CASSLELAGSYNEQFF TGTGCCAGCAGCTTAGAGCTAGCGGGGTCCTACAATGAGCAGTTCTTC
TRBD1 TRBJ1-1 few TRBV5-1 CASSPPGQGLSGAFF TGCGCCAGCAGCCCACCGGGACAGGGGCTTTCCGGAGCTTTCTTT
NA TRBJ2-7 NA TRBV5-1 CASSLTVGLYEQYF TGCGCCAGCAGCTTGACAGTCGGCCTTTACGAGCAGTACTTC
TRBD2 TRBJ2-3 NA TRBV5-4 CASSFSAGLTDTQYF TGTGCCAGCAGCTTCTCAGCGGGGCTCACAGATACGCAGTATTTT
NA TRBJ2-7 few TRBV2 CASRKLGQGIREQYF TGTGCCAGCAGAAAATTAGGGCAGGGGATTCGGGAGCAGTACTTC
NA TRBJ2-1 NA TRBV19 CASSPTPNRVEFF TGTGCCAGTAGCCCTACCCCCAACAGGGTTGAGTTCTTC
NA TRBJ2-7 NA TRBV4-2 CASSPGPRRGTYEQYF TGTGCCAGCAGCCCAGGCCCCAGGAGAGGGACCTACGAGCAGTACTTC
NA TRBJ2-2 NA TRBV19 CASSEGRRAGELFF TGTGCCAGTAGTGAGGGCAGGCGCGCCGGGGAGCTGTTTTTT
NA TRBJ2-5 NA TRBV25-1 CASSELLGGAGETQYF TGTGCCAGCAGTGAATTGCTCGGAGGGGCGGGGGAGACCCAGTACTTC
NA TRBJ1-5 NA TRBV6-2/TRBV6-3 CASSTEVLNQPQHF TGTGCCAGCAGTACGGAGGTATTGAATCAGCCCCAGCATTTT
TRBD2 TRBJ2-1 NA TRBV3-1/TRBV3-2 CASSPKLAGVSYNEQFF TGTGCCAGCAGCCCGAAGCTAGCGGGGGTTTCATACAATGAGCAGTTCTTC
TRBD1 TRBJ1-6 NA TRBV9 CASSVLWDRINSPLHF TGTGCCAGCAGCGTTTTGTGGGACAGGATTAATTCACCCCTCCACTTT
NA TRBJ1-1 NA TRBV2 CATTGGYGTEAFF TGTGCCACCACGGGGGGATACGGCACTGAAGCTTTCTTT
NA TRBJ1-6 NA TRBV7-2 CASSSTGSSPLHF TGTGCCAGCAGCTCCACAGGGTCCTCACCCCTCCACTTT
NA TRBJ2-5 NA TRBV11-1 CASSLLQETQYF TGTGCCAGCAGCTTACTCCAAGAGACCCAGTACTTC
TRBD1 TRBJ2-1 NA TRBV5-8 CASSPRDRAPYNEQFF TGTGCCAGCAGCCCCCGGGACAGGGCGCCCTACAATGAGCAGTTCTTC
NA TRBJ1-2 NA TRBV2 CASSAAGTQGGYTF TGTGCCAGCAGCGCGGCGGGGACTCAGGGTGGCTACACCTTC
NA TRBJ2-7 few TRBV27 CASSPLRIGVQRTSYEQYF TGTGCCAGCAGCCCTCTCAGGATTGGGGTCCAGCGGACCTCCTACGAGCAGTACTTC